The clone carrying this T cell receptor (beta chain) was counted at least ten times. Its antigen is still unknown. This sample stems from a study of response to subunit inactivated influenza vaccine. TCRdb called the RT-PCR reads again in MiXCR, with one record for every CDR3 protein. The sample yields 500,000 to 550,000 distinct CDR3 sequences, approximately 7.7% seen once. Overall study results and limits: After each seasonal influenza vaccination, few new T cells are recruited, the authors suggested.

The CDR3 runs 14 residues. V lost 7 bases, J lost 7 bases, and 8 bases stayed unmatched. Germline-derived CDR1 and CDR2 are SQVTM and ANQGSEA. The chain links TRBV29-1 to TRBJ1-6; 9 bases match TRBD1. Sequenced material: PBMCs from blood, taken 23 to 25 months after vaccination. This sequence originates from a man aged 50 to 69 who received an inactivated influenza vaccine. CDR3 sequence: CSARTGDKNSPLHF. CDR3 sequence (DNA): TGCAGCGCCCGGACAGGGGATAAAAATTCACCCCTCCACTTT. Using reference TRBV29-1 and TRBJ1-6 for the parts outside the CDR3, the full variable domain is SAVISQKPSRDICQRGTSLTIQCQVDSQVTMMFWYRQQPGQSLTLIATANQGSEATYESGFVIDKFPISRPNLTFSTLTVSNMSPEDSSIYLCSARTGDKNSPLHFGNGTRLTVT.